Listed below are T cell receptor beta chains from one sample, sequenced in a study of blood T cell repertoires in COVID-19. TCRdb's table, derived via immunoSEQ multiplex PCR, lists solely in-frame clones and lacks some. The repertoire holds 60,000 to 95,000 clones, with approximately 90% as singletons. The sequenced material came from peripheral blood. The receptors here all came from a woman aged 45-65 years with acute or convalescent COVID-19. Each CDR3 is given with its conserved first and last residue.

J | V | CDR3
TRBJ1-1 | TRBV3-1/TRBV3-2 | CASSQDKKTGRNTEAFF
TRBJ2-1 | TRBV7-9 | CASSLSQGGYNEQFF
TRBJ2-1 | TRBV9 | CASSGPGGNEQFF
TRBJ2-7 | TRBV7-2 | CASSSTQGYEQYF
TRBJ1-1 | TRBV3-1/TRBV3-2 | CASRHDRLNTEAFF
TRBJ2-3 | TRBV11-3 | CASSTGTSVTDTQYF
TRBJ2-5 | TRBV4-1 | CASSHNGLGTREETQYF
TRBJ1-1 | TRBV5-1 | CASSSGQGNTEAFF
TRBJ2-5 | TRBV7-8 | CASSSQRGNQETQYF
TRBJ1-5 | TRBV2 | CASSRLNSNQPQHF
TRBJ1-1 | TRBV9 | CASSAQGVGTEAFF
TRBJ2-3 | TRBV5-6 | CASSPGTGGGTQYF
TRBJ1-2 | TRBV7-2 | CASSSTPGYGYTF
TRBJ1-2 | TRBV3-1/TRBV3-2 | CASSPSQTGTNYGYTF
TRBJ2-5 | TRBV7-2 | CASSLVLAGGSSTWETQYF
TRBJ1-2 | TRBV18 | CASFQDDIYGYTF
TRBJ1-1 | TRBV5-6 | CASSFSLLGTEAFF
TRBJ2-3 | TRBV27 | CASSLQSTDTQYF
TRBJ1-6 | TRBV5-1 | CASSWNPGQVGDSPLHF
TRBJ1-6 | TRBV14 | CASSLSSAYNSPLHF
TRBJ1-3 | TRBV27 | CASSRGGQGYSGNTIYF
TRBJ2-1 | TRBV19 | CASSISGDTVQFF
TRBJ1-4 | TRBV10-3 | CAISESRDSYEKLFF
TRBJ2-1 | TRBV7-8 | CASSFRDRGDEQFF
TRBJ1-1 | TRBV19 | CASSLSTEAFF
TRBJ2-7 | TRBV10-3 | CAISESRQYYEQYF
TRBJ1-4 | TRBV9 | CASSVSESATQLFF
TRBJ1-2 | TRBV7-9 | CVTAIGALYGYTF
TRBJ1-6 | TRBV19 | CASSLSANYNSPLHF
TRBJ2-7 | TRBV7-3 | CASSPRGLARVYEQYF
TRBJ2-3 | TRBV7-3 | CASSFSGGSTDTQYF
TRBJ1-5 | TRBV2 | CASREGAGAGQPQHF
TRBJ2-2 | TRBV28 | CASSQVAGYTGELFF
TRBJ1-2 | TRBV4-2 | CASSPSPAGGYGYTF
TRBJ2-4 | TRBV4-1 | CASRGGQGSQYF
TRBJ2-3 | TRBV6-5 | CASSGGGPPDTQYF
TRBJ2-5 | TRBV6-5 | CASSRDYSETQYF
TRBJ1-2 | TRBV25-1 | CASSGAGTGGGNYGYTF
TRBJ2-7 | TRBV5-8 | CAPTPGGLAGGRGEQYF
TRBJ1-6 | TRBV4-2 | CASSRSRGIDSPLHF
TRBJ2-5 | TRBV7-3 | CASSPLGLAQETQYF
TRBJ1-2 | TRBV29-1 | CSVVDGGISYTF
TRBJ2-3 | TRBV10-3 | CAISESTGAAGWHNTDTQYF
TRBJ2-1 | TRBV6-5 | CASSYSRNEQFF
TRBJ1-1 | TRBV3-1/TRBV3-2 | CASSLNRDANTEAFF
TRBJ2-1 | TRBV7-2 | CASSLKTSVRFNEQFF
TRBJ2-7 | TRBV28 | CASSSGGNYEQYF
TRBJ2-3 | TRBV10-2 | CASLGLDTDTQYF
TRBJ1-5 | TRBV27 | CASSKGQGNQPQHF
TRBJ1-5 | TRBV7-9 | CASSSQGGPQHF
TRBJ2-7 | TRBV5-4 | CASSGGTEYEQYF
TRBJ2-5 | TRBV7-2 | CASSLERQETQYF
TRBJ1-5 | TRBV24-1 | CATSDLITTVSNQPQHF
TRBJ1-2 | TRBV9 | CASSAGQGQNGYTF
TRBJ2-5 | TRBV7-9 | CASSRGGETQYF
TRBJ2-3 | TRBV19 | CASSGRTGAGGTDTQYF
TRBJ1-1 | TRBV20-1 | CSASVGTEAFF
TRBJ2-1 | TRBV20-1 | CSASVPTKNNEQFF
TRBJ2-1 | TRBV6-5 | CASSSTWSSGNNEQFF
TRBJ1-2 | TRBV7-9 | CATLSGGVSYGYTF